This entry concerns a single T cell receptor (beta chain). The data originate from a study of cytomegalovirus exposure and HLA in healthy donors. PCR primers comprised 60 Vbeta and 13 Jbeta primers. The table came from immunoSEQ multiplex PCR; TCRdb's copy has only in-frame clones and leaves some out. The repertoire table contains tens of thousands of clones. The germline CDR1 and CDR2 sequences are LNHNV and YYDKDF (reference sequence). Trimming left V 0 bases short and J 7 bases short, with 9 bases between. The CDR3 covers 14 residues. The V call is TRBV15, the J call TRBJ1-4; D ambiguous. The specimen was PBMCs. The clonotype comes from a male donor in good health and CMV-seronegative. CDR3 sequence: CATSRDRGSEKLFF. For the CDR3, the DNA is TGTGCCACCAGCAGAGATCGGGGTAGTGAAAAACTGTTTTTT.